These 18 T cell receptor beta chains were sequenced from one sample in a study of shared clonotypes between healthy human individuals. Data came from immunoSEQ multiplex PCR; TCRdb stores just in-frame clones and leaves some out. The sample has 560,000 or so clones, 90% to 97% seen once. It was CD45RO-negative cells, positively selected for CCR7, that made up naive CD8 cells, with terminally differentiated effector memory CD45RA+ cells excluded. Sequenced sample: naive CD8+ T cells sorted from blood. The source of these receptors is a woman between 25 and 40 years old in good health.

The CDR3 loop reads CASSRKGAGDTEAFF. CDR3 nucleotides: TGTGCCAGCAGTCGAAAGGGGGCGGGAGACACTGAAGCTTTCTTT. The chain has TRBV27 and TRBJ1-1; 7 bases align to TRBD1. The CDR3 loop spans 15 amino acids. Germline V lookup: CDR1 MNHEY, CDR2 SMNVEV (reference sequence). The ends lost 5 bases at V and 3 bases at J; junction bases unmatched: 9.

The CDR3 coding sequence is TGTGCCAGCAGCTATGGGACCGCGAACACCGGGGAGCTGTTTTTT. It codes for CASSYGTANTGELFF. The chain joins TRBV13 to TRBJ2-2; D might be TRBD1 or TRBD2, each matching 5 bases. Trimming stripped 4 bases from V and 0 bases from J, with 9 bases between. Germline CDR1 is PRHDT and CDR2 is FYEKMQ (reference sequence). The CDR3 spans 15 residues.

V usage is TRBV6-4 and J usage is TRBJ2-5; 10 bases are shared with TRBD2. CDR3 length equals 14 residues. CDR1 and CDR2 (germline): MRHNA, SNTAGT. With 5 bases clipped from V and 5 bases from J, the junction kept 5 bases outside the gene matches. CDR3 nucleotides: TGTGCCAGCAGTCCGAAGCGGGAGGGGGAGACCCAGTACTTC. This encodes CASSPKREGETQYF.

This chain links TRBV4-2 with TRBJ2-1; no reliable D call. The CDR3 loop spans 18 amino acids. Per germline, CDR1 LGHNA and CDR2 YNFKEQ. Between the trimmed V and J ends, which lost 2 bases and 2 bases, there was a span of 19 bases. This CDR3 reads CASSQKPGQASPYNEQFF. CDR3 DNA: TGTGCCAGCAGCCAAAAACCTGGCCAGGCATCTCCCTACAATGAGCAGTTCTTC.

This clone was found once. The V call is TRBV4-1, the J call TRBJ2-7; TRBD2 aligns across 7 bases. The CDR3 runs to 14 residues. Germline V gives CDR1 MGHRA, CDR2 YSYEKL. Trimming removed 4 bases from V and 2 bases from J; junction bases left unmatched: 5. CDR3 loop: CASSPFAGAYEQYF. CDR3 nucleotides: TGCGCCAGCAGCCCCTTCGCGGGGGCCTACGAGCAGTACTTC.

V and J are TRBV27 and TRBJ2-1; no definite D call. The CDR3 has 12 residues. The V and J ends lost 3 bases and 5 bases respectively, with 5 bases between them. Germline CDR1 MNHEY, CDR2 SMNVEV (reference sequence). The CDR3 sequence is CASSFVDNEQFF. CDR3 bases: TGTGCCAGCAGTTTTGTTGACAATGAGCAGTTCTTC.

This chain links TRBV19 with TRBJ2-2, with D possibly matching TRBD1 (8 bases). The V gene lost 5 bases and the J gene lost 6 bases, with 25 bases spanning the gap. The CDR3 consists of 18 residues. Germline CDR1 and CDR2: LNHDA and SQIVND (reference sequence). Here the CDR3 DNA reads TGTGCCAGTAGTCTCCCGGACAGGGCGGGAGTTCGTGCCGGGGAGCTGTTTTTT. Amino acid sequence: CASSLPDRAGVRAGELFF.

This chain uses TRBV7-9 with TRBJ2-3; either TRBD1 or TRBD2 may supply D (6 bases each). This CDR3 region has 15 residues. CDR1 and CDR2 from the germline V gene are SEHNR and FQNEAQ (reference sequence). The ends were cut back, 0 bases at V and 8 bases at J, with 15 bases in the middle. The CDR3 nucleotides read TGTGCCAGCAGCTTAGCGCAACTCGGGGGCACTACGCAGTATTTT. This gives the protein CASSLAQLGGTTQYF.

The chain links TRBV28 to TRBJ1-2; no firm D call. V lost 0 bases and J 2 bases, leaving 7 bases between the germline ends. This CDR3 has 14 residues. CDR1 MDHEN and CDR2 SYDVKM come from the germline V gene. The CDR3 protein is CASSLWMGNYGYTF. The CDR3, as DNA: TGTGCCAGCAGTTTATGGATGGGGAACTATGGCTACACCTTC.

V and J are TRBV5-1 and TRBJ2-7; 9 positions match TRBD2. CDR1 SGHRS and CDR2 YFSETQ come from the germline V gene. The CDR3 runs 16 residues. V lost 0 bases, J lost 6 bases, and 10 bases stayed unmatched. The CDR3 sequence is CASSLVRLAGASEQYF. Written as DNA, the CDR3 is TGCGCCAGCAGCTTGGTACGCTTAGCGGGAGCGAGCGAGCAGTACTTC. Looking up the rest from reference TRBV5-1 and TRBJ2-7 gives the full variable domain: KAGVTQTPRYLIKTRGQQVTLSCSPISGHRSVSWYQQTPGQGLQFLFEYFSETQRNKGNFPGRFSGRQFSNSRSEMNVSTLELGDSALYLCASSLVRLAGASEQYFGPGTRLTVT.

The CDR3 protein is CASSQSTGQNYEQYF. In DNA, the CDR3 is TGTGCCAGCAGCCAATCAACAGGACAGAACTACGAGCAGTACTTC. The chain couples TRBV16 to TRBJ2-7; possibly TRBD1 for D (6 bases). V shed 0 bases and J shed 3 bases, with 12 bases lying between them. This CDR3 is 15 amino acids long. Germline V gene sequence: CDR1 KGHSY, CDR2 FQNENV.

This clone occurred once. The chain has TRBV28 and TRBJ2-7; TRBD2 matches 7 bases. CDR1 MDHEN and CDR2 SYDVKM come from the germline V gene. Losses at the gene ends were 7 bases for V and 6 bases for J; bases not matched to a gene: 12. CDR3 length equals 14 residues. CDR3 loop: CASTVQVGGGEQYF. CDR3 sequence (DNA): TGTGCCAGCACCGTCCAAGTGGGGGGGGGCGAGCAGTACTTC.

The chain combines TRBV18 with TRBJ2-5; D possibly corresponds to TRBD2 (5 bases). Germline V gene data show CDR1 as KGHSH and CDR2 as LQKENI. The CDR3 length is 15 residues. V was cut by 3 bases and J by 5 bases, with 16 bases left in between. The CDR3 sequence: CASSPSGNLGETQYF. CDR3 sequence (DNA): TGTGCCAGCTCACCCTCGGGGAATCTCGGCGAGACCCAGTACTTC.

The CDR3 sequence is CASSLGEKNTEAFF. The CDR3, as DNA: TGCGCCAGCAGCTTGGGCGAGAAGAACACTGAAGCTTTCTTT. V is TRBV5-1 and J is TRBJ1-1; D gene uncertain. Trimming took off 0 bases at V and 1 base at J, with 7 bases between the two ends. The germline V gene has CDR1 SGHRS and CDR2 YFSETQ. The length of the CDR3 is 14 residues. The variable domain in full, with the rest retrieved from reference TRBV5-1 and TRBJ1-1, is KAGVTQTPRYLIKTRGQQVTLSCSPISGHRSVSWYQQTPGQGLQFLFEYFSETQRNKGNFPGRFSGRQFSNSRSEMNVSTLELGDSALYLCASSLGEKNTEAFFGQGTRLTVV.

This chain uses TRBV7-9 with TRBJ1-2, with D unresolved. This CDR3 has 14 residues. Trimming left V 4 bases short and J 8 bases short, with 17 bases between. In germline, CDR1 is SEHNR, CDR2 FQNEAQ (reference sequence). The CDR3 DNA reads as TGTGCCAGCAGCTCTTCGGAAGGACTTGGAGGCTACACCTTC. This encodes CASSSSEGLGGYTF.

The rearrangement joins TRBV7-9 to TRBJ2-1, with 7 positions matching TRBD2. V lost 4 bases to trimming and J lost 8 bases; unmatched junction nucleotides: 5. The CDR3 has 13 residues. CDR1 SEHNR and CDR2 FQNEAQ come from the germline V gene (reference sequence). Here the CDR3 reads CASSSGLVDEQFF. The CDR3 DNA reads TGTGCCAGCAGCTCCGGACTAGTCGATGAGCAGTTCTTC.

V usage is TRBV27 and J usage is TRBJ2-7; 8 bases are shared with TRBD2. Trimming cost V 4 bases and J 0 bases; bases outside gene matches: 5. Looked up from germline, CDR1 is MNHEY and CDR2 is SMNVEV (reference sequence). The CDR3 covers 15 residues. CDR3 sequence: CASSSYSGDSYEQYF. CDR3 in DNA: TGTGCCAGCAGTTCATATAGCGGGGACTCCTACGAGCAGTACTTC.

The rearrangement joins TRBV5-6 to TRBJ1-1; 8 bases are shared with TRBD1. The ends lost 6 bases at V and 0 bases at J; junction bases unmatched: 4. CDR3 length: 14 residues. Germline V gives CDR1 SGHDT, CDR2 YYEEEE. CDR3 region: CASNSGGLNTEAFF. As DNA, the CDR3 is TGTGCCAGCAACTCAGGGGGCCTGAACACTGAAGCTTTCTTT.